Listed here are 29 T cell receptor beta chains from one sample, sequenced in a study of cytomegalovirus exposure and HLA in healthy donors. The PCR used 60 Vbeta and 13 Jbeta primers. Sequenced by immunoSEQ multiplex PCR; TCRdb stores in-frame clones only, minus some. Of 150,000 or so clones listed, around 78% are singletons. Source material: PBMCs. These receptors all stem from a man between 40 and 49 years old in good health and CMV-seronegative.

V and J are TRBV6-6 and TRBJ1-2; 8 bases map to TRBD1. The CDR3 has 15 residues. The germline V gene has CDR1 MNHNY and CDR2 SVGAGI (reference sequence). J lost 8 bases, V lost 6 bases, and 14 bases had no gene match. This chain's CDR3 is CASRAKQGDLMGYTF. CDR3 in DNA: TGTGCCAGCAGAGCGAAACAGGGGGACTTGATGGGCTACACCTTC.

V usage is TRBV7-2 and J usage is TRBJ1-3; D ambiguous. This CDR3 contains 13 residues. Germline CDR1 and CDR2: SGHTA and FQGNSA. Trimming cost V 3 bases and J 3 bases, with 6 bases left between them. CDR3 coding DNA: TGTGCCAGCAGCTTCCCCCTTGGAAACACCATATATTTT. Protein product: CASSFPLGNTIYF.

The chain has TRBV15 and TRBJ1-1; perhaps TRBD1 as D (6 bases). Germline CDR1 LNHNV, CDR2 YYDKDF (reference sequence). The CDR3 runs 15 residues. V lost 0 bases and J 0 bases, leaving 8 bases between the germline ends. The CDR3 is CATSRDGQLNTEAFF. CDR3 bases: TGTGCCACCAGCAGAGATGGACAGTTGAACACTGAAGCTTTCTTT.

This chain joins TRBV20-1 and TRBJ2-7, with D perhaps matching TRBD2 (6 bases). The CDR3 contains 11 residues. The V and J ends lost 3 bases and 6 bases respectively, with 9 bases between them. The V gene's germline CDR1 is DFQATT and CDR2 SNEGSKA (reference sequence). The CDR3 DNA sequence: TGCAGTGCTAGTTTGGGGGGCGAGCAGTACTTC. It yields the protein CSASLGGEQYF.

The V gene is TRBV5-1, the J gene TRBJ2-7; D is possibly TRBD2 (6 bases). There are 14 residues in the CDR3. CDR1 is SGHRS and CDR2 is YFSETQ in the germline V gene. The V end lost 1 base, the J end lost 3 bases, and 11 bases lay between the germline ends. DNA of the CDR3: TGCGCCAGCAGCTTGTTTCCGGGGGACTACGAGCAGTACTTC. Translated: CASSLFPGDYEQYF.

The chain employs TRBV6-6 and TRBJ2-3; TRBD1 matches 8 bases. V trimming: 7 bases; J trimming: 1 base; junction bases outside the gene matches: 4. Germline values: CDR1 MNHNY, CDR2 SVGAGI (reference sequence). CDR3 length equals 14 residues. The CDR3 nucleotides read TGTGCCAGCACCAGGGGGCAGGGCACAGATACGCAGTATTTT. Translating it yields CASTRGQGTDTQYF.

The rearrangement joins TRBV18 to TRBJ2-7; 13 bases map to TRBD2. There are 16 residues in the CDR3. V lost 5 bases, J lost 5 bases, and 9 bases stayed unmatched. CDR1 KGHSH and CDR2 LQKENI come from the germline V gene. CDR3 region: CASSAPGLAGKNEQYF. The CDR3 nucleotides are TGTGCCAGCTCAGCCCCGGGACTAGCGGGAAAAAACGAGCAGTACTTC.

V usage is TRBV21-1 and J usage is TRBJ1-5; TRBD1 was called by the table and not checked on the DNA. TRBV21-1 is a pseudogene segment. The CDR3 runs 19 residues. The CDR3 DNA reads as TGTGCCAGCAGCCTCCCGATCAGAGGGGGCAGTTTCGGCAATCAGCCCCAGCATTTT. Amino acid sequence: CASSLPIRGGSFGNQPQHF.

The CDR3 here is CASSEYGQSAPSYNEQFF. CDR3 DNA sequence: TGTGCCAGCAGTGAATACGGTCAGAGCGCGCCTTCCTACAATGAGCAGTTCTTC. The chain combines TRBV25-1 with TRBJ2-1, with D hard to call. The CDR3 runs to 18 residues. Germline loops: CDR1 MGHDK, CDR2 SYGVNS. Trimming pared 0 bases from V and 1 base from J, leaving 16 bases between.

The chain recombines TRBV7-3 with TRBJ1-1; TRBD1 is a possible D gene (5 bases). The CDR3 runs 13 residues. Trimming removed 6 bases from V and 0 bases from J, with 8 bases in between. Germline lookup yields CDR1 SGHTA and CDR2 FQGTGA. In DNA, the CDR3 is TGTGCCAGCAGATGGGGGGTGAACACTGAAGCTTTCTTT. It yields the protein CASRWGVNTEAFF.

The rearrangement uses TRBV28 and TRBJ1-5; D might be TRBD1 (5 bases). Trimming left V 3 bases short and J 5 bases short, with 14 bases between. Germline loops: CDR1 MDHEN, CDR2 SYDVKM. The length of the CDR3 is 15 residues. CDR3 nucleotide sequence: TGTGCCAGCAGTTTGGGGGGTGTGGGCGATCAGCCCCAGCATTTT. It codes for CASSLGGVGDQPQHF.

This clone was seen only once. The chain has TRBV7-9 and TRBJ2-2; D unclear. Trimming removed 11 bases from V and 3 bases from J, with 7 bases in between. Germline lookup yields CDR1 SEHNR and CDR2 FQNEAQ (reference sequence). The CDR3 loop spans 11 amino acids. CDR3 protein: CAPADTGELFF. The CDR3 nucleotides read TGTGCCCCCGCGGACACCGGGGAGCTGTTTTTT.

The gene calls are TRBV9 and TRBJ1-2; D is unresolved. The CDR3 length is 12 residues. Trimming stripped 2 bases from V and 6 bases from J, with 8 bases between. Germline V gene sequence: CDR1 SGDLS, CDR2 YYNGEE. The CDR3 region has the DNA TGTGCCAGCAGCGTGAACACGAATGGCTACACCTTC. Amino acids: CASSVNTNGYTF. The entire variable domain, with the rest obtained from reference TRBV9 and TRBJ1-2, is as follows: DSGVTQTPKHLITATGQRVTLRCSPRSGDLSVYWYQQSLDQGLQFLIQYYNGEERAKGNILERFSAQQFPDLHSELNLSSLELGDSALYFCASSVNTNGYTFGSGTRLTVV.

This clone has only one observation. The chain couples TRBV13 to TRBJ1-2; D not certain. Germline CDR1 and CDR2: PRHDT and FYEKMQ (reference sequence). The CDR3 is 12 amino acids. The ends were cut back, 5 bases at V and 8 bases at J, with 12 bases in the middle. The CDR3 DNA follows: TGTGCCAGCAGCCCCCTTTCGGGAGGCTACACCTTC. It is translated as CASSPLSGGYTF.

This chain uses TRBV7-2 with TRBJ2-5, with no clear D. CDR1 is SGHTA, CDR2 FQGNSA, per germline. The V end was cut by 1 base, the J end by 1 base, with 13 bases between. CDR3 length equals 16 residues. The DNA for the CDR3 is TGTGCCAGCAGCTTAGGGCTTCCGAAGATCCAAGAGACCCAGTACTTC. Protein: CASSLGLPKIQETQYF.

This rearrangement joins TRBV9 to TRBJ2-1; D perhaps matches TRBD2 (6 bases). Germline V gene lookup returns CDR1 SGDLS and CDR2 YYNGEE. V was trimmed by 6 bases and J by 10 bases, leaving 23 bases between them. CDR3 length: 15 residues. The CDR3 is CASNVAPGRGAEQFF. DNA for the CDR3: TGTGCCAGCAACGTCGCCCCGGGACGCGGGGCGGAGCAGTTCTTC.

The chain carries TRBV11-2 and TRBJ2-7, with D possibly matching TRBD1 (6 bases). This CDR3 is 15 amino acids long. The germline CDR1 and CDR2 sequences are SGHAT and FQNNGV. V lost 0 bases and J lost 0, with 9 bases in between. This CDR3 reads CASSLDRQASYEQYV. Written as DNA, the CDR3 is TGTGCCAGCAGCTTAGACCGACAGGCCTCCTACGAGCAGTACGTC.

The chain uses TRBV9 and TRBJ2-3; TRBD2 aligns across 10 bases. J lost 3 bases, V lost 4 bases, and 11 bases had no gene match. Germline V gene data show CDR1 as SGDLS and CDR2 as YYNGEE. The CDR3 has 17 amino acids. The CDR3 loop is CASSPRLGAGGTDTQYF. The CDR3 DNA sequence: TGTGCCAGCAGCCCACGCCTTGGAGCGGGAGGGACAGATACGCAGTATTTT. The full variable domain, rest sourced from reference TRBV9 and TRBJ2-3, is DSGVTQTPKHLITATGQRVTLRCSPRSGDLSVYWYQQSLDQGLQFLIQYYNGEERAKGNILERFSAQQFPDLHSELNLSSLELGDSALYFCASSPRLGAGGTDTQYFGPGTRLTVL.

The chain links TRBV6-1 to TRBJ1-5; D is ambiguous. Looked up from germline, CDR1 is MNHNS and CDR2 is SASEGT. There are 16 residues in the CDR3. Between the trimmed V and J ends, which lost 0 bases and 1 base, there was a span of 10 bases. The CDR3 sequence: CASSEATVLSNQPQHF. The CDR3 bases are TGTGCCAGCAGTGAAGCCACAGTTCTGAGCAATCAGCCCCAGCATTTT.

This chain connects TRBV5-1 to TRBJ1-1; TRBD1 agrees at 7 bases. Per germline, CDR1 SGHRS and CDR2 YFSETQ. There are 15 residues in the CDR3. V lost 5 bases, J lost 4 bases, and 11 bases stayed unmatched. The chain's CDR3 is CASRRSTGEATEAFF. The CDR3 nucleotides read TGCGCCAGCAGGCGTTCAACAGGGGAAGCCACTGAAGCTTTCTTT.

The chain combines TRBV5-1 with TRBJ1-4; possible D gene TRBD1, 6 bases. Trimming removed 2 bases from V and 7 bases from J, with 9 bases in between. Germline V gene data show CDR1 as SGHRS and CDR2 as YFSETQ. The CDR3 contains 13 residues. Written as DNA, the CDR3 is TGCGCCAGCAGCTTTGGACAGACTGAAAAACTGTTTTTT. Amino acid sequence: CASSFGQTEKLFF.

The J gene is TRBJ2-6, the V gene TRBV7-7, with D unresolved. The CDR3 consists of 15 residues. V lost 5 bases to trimming and J lost 0 bases, with 8 bases between them. Germline V lookup: CDR1 SSHAT, CDR2 FNYEAQ (reference sequence). The CDR3 region has the DNA TGTGCCAGCAGCCCTTCCAGCTCTGGGGCCAACGTCCTGACTTTC. It yields the protein CASSPSSSGANVLTF. Based on the CDR3 plus reference TRBV7-7 and TRBJ2-6, the full variable domain is GAGVSQSPRYKVTKRGQDVTLRCDPISSHATLYWYQQALGQGPEFLTYFNYEAQPDKSGLPSDRFSAERPEGSISTLTIQRTEQRDSAMYRCASSPSSSGANVLTFGAGSRLTVL.

This clone is a singleton in its sample. This chain links TRBV27 with TRBJ1-1, with TRBD1 matching over 10 bases. V lost 2 bases to trimming and J lost 11 bases; unmatched junction nucleotides: 5. The CDR3 runs to 13 residues. Germline V gene lookup returns CDR1 MNHEY and CDR2 SMNVEV (reference sequence). The CDR3 sequence is CASSLDRGLEAFF. The CDR3 bases are TGTGCCAGCAGTTTAGACAGGGGGCTCGAGGCTTTCTTT.

V usage is TRBV27 and J usage is TRBJ2-5; D ambiguous. The CDR3 runs 13 residues. Trimming removed 0 bases from V and 5 bases from J, with 7 bases in between. CDR1 and CDR2 (germline): MNHEY, SMNVEV (reference sequence). CDR3 in DNA: TGTGCCAGCAGTTTATCGAGCCTGGAGACCCAGTACTTC. Protein sequence: CASSLSSLETQYF.

The chain carries TRBV5-4 and TRBJ1-1; perhaps TRBD1 as D (5 bases). Germline lookup yields CDR1 SGHNT and CDR2 YYREEE (reference sequence). The CDR3 runs to 15 residues. The germline V and J ends were trimmed by 3 bases and 5 bases, with 17 bases remaining between them. The CDR3 here is CASSYRGGVGTEAFF. CDR3 in DNA: TGTGCCAGCAGCTACCGGGGGGGTGTAGGGACTGAAGCTTTCTTT.

This chain links TRBV6-1 with TRBJ1-5; TRBD1 is a possible D gene (6 bases). Germline loops: CDR1 MNHNS, CDR2 SASEGT. The CDR3 runs to 18 residues. Trimming stripped 2 bases from V and 0 bases from J, with 17 bases between. Here the CDR3 DNA reads TGTGCCAGCAGTGAACCATCGACAGGTCCCTATAGCAATCAGCCCCAGCATTTT. Translated: CASSEPSTGPYSNQPQHF.

The V call is TRBV30, the J call TRBJ1-2; D is possibly TRBD1 (6 bases). Germline-derived CDR1 and CDR2 are GTSNPN and SVGIG (reference sequence). Trimming left V 0 bases short and J 2 bases short, with 7 bases between. The CDR3 is made up of 13 amino acids. In DNA form, the CDR3 reads TGTGCCTGGAGTGTAAGGGGGAACTATGGCTACACCTTC. This sequence encodes CAWSVRGNYGYTF.

The chain joins TRBV28 to TRBJ2-1, with 15 bases lining up with TRBD2. The CDR3 consists of 16 residues. Germline V gives CDR1 MDHEN, CDR2 SYDVKM. V was pared by 6 bases and J by 7 bases, with 7 bases of the junction left unmatched. CDR3 protein: CASRWTSGRALNEQFF. The CDR3, as DNA: TGTGCCAGCAGGTGGACTAGCGGGAGGGCCTTGAATGAGCAGTTCTTC.

The rearrangement uses TRBV11-2 and TRBJ2-1; D perhaps matches TRBD2 (6 bases). Germline loops: CDR1 SGHAT, CDR2 FQNNGV. Trimming removed 5 bases at V and 4 bases at J, with 18 bases between. The CDR3 is 16 residues long. CDR3 nucleotides: TGTGCCAGCAGCCTTAGCGGAAGACCCCCATACAATGAGCAGTTCTTC. Protein product: CASSLSGRPPYNEQFF.